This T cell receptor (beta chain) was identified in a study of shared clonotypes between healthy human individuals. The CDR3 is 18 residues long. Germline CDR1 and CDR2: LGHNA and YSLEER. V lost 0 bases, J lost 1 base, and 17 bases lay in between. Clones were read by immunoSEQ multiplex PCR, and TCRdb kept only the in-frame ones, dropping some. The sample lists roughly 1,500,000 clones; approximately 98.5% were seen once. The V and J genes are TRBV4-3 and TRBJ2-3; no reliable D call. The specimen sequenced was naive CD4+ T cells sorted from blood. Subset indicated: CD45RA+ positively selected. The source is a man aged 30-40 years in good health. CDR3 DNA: TGCGCCAGCAGCCAAGAGTTGGGTGGCGCGGTGGGCACAGATACGCAGTATTTT. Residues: CASSQELGGAVGTDTQYF.